The present T cell receptor (beta chain) was sequenced within a study of cytomegalovirus exposure and HLA in healthy donors. Study-level background: For the approximately 400 genotyped donors, around 76% fell within the Caucasian-associated ancestry cluster.

V shed 1 base and J shed 4 bases, with 14 bases lying between them. The CDR3 extends over 16 amino acids. Germline V gene sequence: CDR1 MNHNS, CDR2 SASEGT. This PCR relied on a set of 60 Vbeta primers and 13 Jbeta primers. Data came from immunoSEQ multiplex PCR; TCRdb stores just in-frame clones and leaves some out. This table holds around 150,000 clones, 81% found once. The sequence was collected from a woman aged 18 to 35 in good health and CMV-seronegative. The sample consisted of PBMCs. This chain links TRBV6-1 with TRBJ1-5; D is undetermined. CDR3 DNA: TGTGCCAGCAGTGAAGGAATGCGGGAAACGAATCAGCCCCAGCATTTT. Translating gives CASSEGMRETNQPQHF.